These 28 T cell receptor beta chains came from one sample sequenced in a study of blood T cell repertoires in COVID-19. The table came from immunoSEQ multiplex PCR; TCRdb's copy has only in-frame clones and leaves some out. Of some 240,000 clones detected, 80% to 85% appear once; the ten largest clones hold approximately 5%. Source material: peripheral blood. Receptor source: a woman aged 70 to 79 with COVID-19, enrolled during active disease.

The V call is TRBV7-2, the J call TRBJ2-1; 12 bases fit TRBD2. The CDR3 is 17 residues long. V lost 1 base and J lost 8; bases outside the gene matches: 9. Germline V CDR1 and CDR2: SGHTA, FQGNSA. This CDR3 reads CASSLGGLAGLGYEQFF. Here the CDR3 DNA reads TGTGCCAGCAGCTTAGGAGGACTAGCGGGACTTGGCTATGAGCAGTTCTTC.

The chain recombines TRBV28 with TRBJ2-3; 10 bases are a match to TRBD2. The CDR3 runs 14 residues. The V and J ends lost 6 bases and 3 bases, in that order; junction bases with no gene match: 3. CDR1 is MDHEN and CDR2 is SYDVKM in the germline V gene. As DNA, the CDR3 is TGTGCCAGCAGGCTAGCGGGAGTGACAGATACGCAGTATTTT. As protein: CASRLAGVTDTQYF.

This chain links TRBV18 with TRBJ2-3; D gene unclear. The CDR3 covers 16 residues. The V end was cut by 4 bases, the J end by 1 base, with 15 bases between. CDR1 KGHSH and CDR2 LQKENI come from the germline V gene. CDR3 protein: CASSRVSAGGTDTQYF. The CDR3 coding sequence is TGTGCCAGCTCACGTGTGAGTGCAGGCGGCACAGATACGCAGTATTTT.

The genes are TRBV15 and TRBJ2-2; 12 nucleotides align to TRBD2. Germline assignment: CDR1 LNHNV and CDR2 YYDKDF (reference sequence). The CDR3 is 18 amino acids. The V segment lost 0 bases and the J segment 5 bases; nucleotides outside the gene matches: 7. CDR3 protein: CATSRDDGLAGRTGELFF. For the CDR3, the DNA is TGTGCCACCAGCAGAGATGACGGACTAGCGGGACGTACCGGGGAGCTGTTTTTT.

This chain connects TRBV19 to TRBJ1-4, with 8 bases fitting TRBD1. This CDR3 region has 15 residues. The V gene's germline CDR1 is LNHDA and CDR2 SQIVND (reference sequence). With V trimmed by 6 bases and J by 8 bases, 11 bases remained unmatched. The CDR3 DNA reads TGTGCCAGTAGGAGGACAGGGTACGGACCGGAAAAACTGTTTTTT. Its translation is CASRRTGYGPEKLFF.

In its sample, this clone was seen once. The CDR3 spells CASSLRAAGGTQYF. The CDR3 region has the DNA TGTGCCAGCAGCTTGAGGGCGGCGGGGGGTACGCAGTATTTT. V gene TRBV5-6 combines with J gene TRBJ2-3; 8 bases fit TRBD2. V shed 1 base and J 8 bases; nucleotides not matched to a gene: 6. The CDR3 has 14 residues. Germline-derived CDR1 and CDR2 are SGHDT and YYEEEE.

This chain links TRBV27 with TRBJ2-3; D not resolved. This CDR3 has 15 amino acids. V was shortened by 3 bases and J by 5 bases, with 15 bases between the two germline ends. The V gene's germline CDR1 is MNHEY and CDR2 SMNVEV (reference sequence). The CDR3 reads CASSFWYQNRDTQYF. The CDR3 nucleotides read TGTGCCAGCAGTTTCTGGTATCAGAACCGAGATACGCAGTATTTT.

The V gene is TRBV7-2, the J gene TRBJ1-1; 7 positions match TRBD1. The CDR3 runs 14 residues. Per the germline V gene, CDR1 is SGHTA and CDR2 is FQGNSA. Trimming at V came to 5 bases and at J to 4 bases, leaving 7 bases not matched to a gene. CDR3 region: CASSLTGVGTEAFF. For the CDR3, the DNA is TGTGCCAGCAGCCTCACAGGGGTGGGCACTGAAGCTTTCTTT.

V and J are TRBV11-3 and TRBJ2-2; the D gene is possibly TRBD1 (7 bases). This CDR3 is built from 17 residues. CDR1 and CDR2 (germline): SGHNT, YENEEA. V was clipped by 5 bases and J by 6 bases, with 22 bases between them. The CDR3 sequence: CASSTDRDGGSAGELFF. CDR3 nucleotide sequence: TGTGCCAGCAGCACCGACAGGGACGGGGGTAGCGCCGGGGAGCTGTTTTTT.

The CDR3 loop reads CATSATSGSEGTDTQYF. In DNA, the CDR3 is TGTGCCACCAGTGCGACTAGCGGGAGCGAGGGCACAGATACGCAGTATTTT. V is TRBV24-1 and J is TRBJ2-3; 12 bases match TRBD2. V lost 5 bases and J lost 1; bases outside the gene matches: 6. Germline assignment: CDR1 KGHDR and CDR2 SFDVKD. The CDR3 is 17 amino acids.

The rearrangement uses TRBV28 and TRBJ1-2; D is ambiguous. The CDR3 loop spans 10 amino acids. Between the trimmed V and J ends, which lost 11 bases and 7 bases, there was a span of 11 bases. The V gene's germline CDR1 is MDHEN and CDR2 SYDVKM. Written as DNA, the CDR3 is TGTGCCTGCTTTTCGGGTGGCTACACCTTC. As protein: CACFSGGYTF.

V is TRBV27 and J is TRBJ1-5; 7 nucleotides align to TRBD1. The CDR3 sequence is 14 residues long. V gave up 4 bases and J gave up 4 bases; unmatched junction bases: 4. CDR1 is MNHEY and CDR2 is SMNVEV in the germline V gene (reference sequence). The CDR3 sequence: CASSSGQWNQPQHF. In DNA form, the CDR3 reads TGTGCCAGCAGTTCGGGACAGTGGAATCAGCCCCAGCATTTT.

A word on this clone: The same CDR3 also results from other DNA sequences found in this sample. The chain is built from TRBV24-1 and TRBJ2-7; 11 positions agree with TRBD1. With V trimmed by 3 bases and J by 2 bases, 2 bases remained unmatched. The CDR3 length is 15 residues. Per germline, CDR1 KGHDR and CDR2 SFDVKD. For the CDR3, the DNA is TGTGCCACCAGTGATCCGGGACAGGGGGCCTACGAGCAGTACTTC. Its protein is CATSDPGQGAYEQYF.

The table lists this clone with a few counts. The V and J genes are TRBV6-5 and TRBJ2-7, with 8 bases fitting TRBD1. The V gene's germline CDR1 is MNHEY and CDR2 SVGAGI. Unmatched junction bases numbered 5, after V lost 4 bases and J lost 6 bases. The CDR3 covers 13 residues. The CDR3: CASSWGQAIEQYF. CDR3 nucleotide sequence: TGTGCCAGCAGTTGGGGACAGGCAATCGAGCAGTACTTC.

Only one count was recorded for this clone. The V call is TRBV29-1, the J call TRBJ2-7, with 7 bases aligning to TRBD1. This CDR3 is built from 12 residues. The V and J ends lost 5 bases and 1 base, in that order; junction bases with no gene match: 2. Germline CDR1 reads SQVTM; CDR2 reads ANQGSEA. In nucleotides, the CDR3 is TGCAGCGTTCTGACAGGGTCCTACGAGCAGTACTTC. Translating gives CSVLTGSYEQYF.

This clone has more than one count but fewer than ten. The chain uses TRBV30 and TRBJ2-7, with TRBD1 matching 9 bases. The CDR3 sequence is 15 residues long. In germline, CDR1 is GTSNPN, CDR2 SVGIG (reference sequence). V shed 7 bases and J 6 bases; nucleotides not matched to a gene: 16. CDR3 sequence reads: CALGQGTTGLGEQYF. CDR3 nucleotide sequence: TGTGCCTTAGGACAGGGGACCACCGGTTTAGGCGAGCAGTACTTC.

This clone was observed many times. This chain joins TRBV7-2 and TRBJ2-1; D may be TRBD2 (7 bases). Germline CDR1 and CDR2: SGHTA and FQGNSA. The CDR3 runs 18 residues. Trimming pared 6 bases from V and 5 bases from J, leaving 26 bases between. Written as DNA, the CDR3 is TGTGCCAGCAGGCAGAAGCTGGGGGGGCTACTGGACGACAATGAGCAGTTCTTC. This translates into CASRQKLGGLLDDNEQFF.

This clone came up once. The V and J genes are TRBV6-1 and TRBJ1-5; D is unclear. CDR3 length: 13 residues. The germline V gene encodes CDR1 MNHNS and CDR2 SASEGT. Trimming removed 5 bases at V and 0 bases at J, with 5 bases between. This chain's CDR3 is CASSQYSNQPQHF. The CDR3 bases are TGTGCCAGCAGTCAGTATAGCAATCAGCCCCAGCATTTT.

This clone was observed a single time. The junction shows a germline mismatch at one end, possibly a read error. CDR3 in amino acids: CASSQVLSGTGNEKLFF. The DNA for the CDR3 is TGCGCCAGCAGCCAAGTGCTCTCCGGGACAGGGAATGAAAAGCTGTTTTTT. V gene TRBV4-3 combines with J gene TRBJ1-4, with 9 positions matching TRBD1. This CDR3 has 17 amino acids. Germline assignment: CDR1 LGHNA and CDR2 YSLEER.

This rearrangement joins TRBV18 to TRBJ2-4; TRBD2 matches 8 bases. The CDR3 is 17 residues long. CDR1 is KGHSH and CDR2 is LQKENI in the germline V gene. The J segment lost 3 bases and the V segment lost 4 bases, leaving 11 bases of the junction unmatched. CDR3 DNA sequence: TGTGCCAGCTCACATGACAGAGCGGGAGCAGGCAAAAACATTCAGTACTTC. The encoded protein is CASSHDRAGAGKNIQYF.

The V gene is TRBV28, the J gene TRBJ1-4; the match to TRBD1 covers 12 bases. The germline V gene has CDR1 MDHEN and CDR2 SYDVKM. This CDR3 contains 15 residues. V gave up 3 bases and J gave up 7 bases; unmatched junction bases: 3. The CDR3 here is CASSLGTGGGEKLFF. In DNA, the CDR3 is TGTGCCAGCAGTTTGGGGACAGGGGGCGGTGAAAAACTGTTTTTT. Using reference TRBV28 and TRBJ1-4 for the parts outside the CDR3, the full variable domain is DVKVTQSSRYLVKRTGEKVFLECVQDMDHENMFWYRQDPGLGLRLIYFSYDVKMKEKGDIPEGYSVSREKKERFSLILESASTNQTSMYLCASSLGTGGGEKLFFGSGTQLSVL.

The rearrangement links TRBV7-9 to TRBJ2-1, with TRBD2 identical over 10 bases. Trimming at V came to 0 bases and at J to 5 bases, leaving 10 bases not matched to a gene. The CDR3 has 18 amino acids. CDR1 SEHNR and CDR2 FQNEAQ come from the germline V gene (reference sequence). As DNA, the CDR3 is TGTGCCAGCAGCTTAGCGATGCTAGCGGGAGTTTACCACAATGAGCAGTTCTTC. Amino acid sequence: CASSLAMLAGVYHNEQFF.

This sequence joins TRBV14 and TRBJ2-1, with D perhaps matching TRBD2 (5 bases). With 4 bases removed from V and 6 bases from J, the gap between germline ends came to 16 bases. This CDR3 region has 15 residues. Germline V lookup: CDR1 SGHDN, CDR2 FVKESK. CDR3 residues: CASSPPRSAGNEQFF. The CDR3, as DNA: TGTGCCAGCAGCCCCCCTCGCTCGGCGGGCAATGAGCAGTTCTTC.

The chain joins TRBV3-1 (or the pseudogene TRBV3-2) to TRBJ1-1; D possibly corresponds to TRBD1 (5 bases). Germline V CDR1 and CDR2: LGHDT, YNNKEL (reference sequence). The CDR3 is 13 residues long. Between the trimmed V and J ends, which lost 6 bases and 11 bases, there was a span of 19 bases. The DNA of the CDR3 is TGTGCCAGCAGGGAGGGCGGGGGGAGAGAGGCTTTCTTT. It yields the protein CASREGGGREAFF.

The chain recombines TRBV5-6 with TRBJ1-2; the D gene is possibly TRBD1 (5 bases). The CDR3 loop spans 14 amino acids. Germline-derived CDR1 and CDR2 are SGHDT and YYEEEE. V lost 1 base, J lost 3 bases, and 10 bases lay in between. The CDR3 region is CASSLFRGYYGYTF. The CDR3 bases are TGTGCCAGCAGCTTGTTTCGGGGGTACTATGGCTACACCTTC.

The chain recombines TRBV11-2 with TRBJ2-7; D possibly corresponds to TRBD1 (5 bases). Germline V CDR1 and CDR2: SGHAT, FQNNGV. V was cut by 1 base and J by 6 bases, with 7 bases left in between. The CDR3 has 12 residues. The CDR3 is CASSLGTGEQYF. The CDR3 DNA sequence: TGTGCCAGCAGCTTAGGAACAGGCGAGCAGTACTTC.

The rearrangement links TRBV18 to TRBJ2-3; possible D gene TRBD2, 6 bases. Trimming took 1 base from V and 3 from J, leaving 11 bases between them. The CDR3 covers 15 residues. Germline CDR1 reads KGHSH; CDR2 reads LQKENI. The CDR3 nucleotides are TGTGCCAGCTCACCACTGGCTAGCGAAACAGATACGCAGTATTTT. It codes for CASSPLASETDTQYF. The variable domain in full, completed from reference TRBV18 and TRBJ2-3, reads NAGVMQNPRHLVRRRGQEARLRCSPMKGHSHVYWYRQLPEEGLKFMVYLQKENIIDESGMPKERFSAEFPKEGPSILRIQQVVRGDSAAYFCASSPLASETDTQYFGPGTRLTVL.

This clone turned up a few times. The chain links TRBV5-1 to TRBJ1-4; a possible D gene is TRBD1 (6 bases). Germline loops: CDR1 SGHRS, CDR2 YFSETQ. Trimming took 4 bases from V and 0 from J, leaving 16 bases between them. The CDR3 spans 17 residues. The CDR3 nucleotides read TGCGCCAGCAGCCCGGAAGGGGGTGCAGCAACTAATGAAAAACTGTTTTTT. Its protein is CASSPEGGAATNEKLFF. The full variable domain, completed using reference TRBV5-1 and TRBJ1-4, is KAGVTQTPRYLIKTRGQQVTLSCSPISGHRSVSWYQQTPGQGLQFLFEYFSETQRNKGNFPGRFSGRQFSNSRSEMNVSTLELGDSALYLCASSPEGGAATNEKLFFGSGTQLSVL.